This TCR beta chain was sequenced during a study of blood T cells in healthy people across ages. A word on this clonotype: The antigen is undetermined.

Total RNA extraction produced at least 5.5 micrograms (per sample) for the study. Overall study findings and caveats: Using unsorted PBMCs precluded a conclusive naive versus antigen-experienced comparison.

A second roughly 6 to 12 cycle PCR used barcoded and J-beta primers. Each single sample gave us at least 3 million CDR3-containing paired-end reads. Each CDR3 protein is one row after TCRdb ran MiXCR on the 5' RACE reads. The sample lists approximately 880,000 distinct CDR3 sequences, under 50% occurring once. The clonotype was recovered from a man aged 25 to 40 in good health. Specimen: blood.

The CDR3 DNA follows: TGCGCCAGCAGCTATAACAGGGGTGGGGACACCGGGGAGCTGTTTTTT. This gives the protein CASSYNRGGDTGELFF. The gene calls are TRBV4-3 and TRBJ2-2; 7 nucleotides agree with TRBD1. CDR1 and CDR2 from the germline V gene are LGHNA and YSLEER. Germline trimming cut 5 bases from V and 3 bases from J; bases unmatched to any gene: 9. This CDR3 is built from 16 residues.